These 32 T cell receptor beta chains came from one sample sequenced in a study of cytomegalovirus exposure and HLA in healthy donors. A multiplex PCR was run with 60 Vbeta primers and 13 Jbeta primers. Using immunoSEQ multiplex PCR, the repertoire was profiled, and TCRdb retains in-frame clones only, with some absent. The sample contains roughly 190,000 clones, about nine tenths of which appear only once. The specimen was PBMCs. Receptors originate from a boy younger than 10 in good health and CMV-seronegative.

This chain links TRBV18 with TRBJ2-1, with D maybe TRBD2 (5 bases). Trimming cost V 1 base and J 8 bases, with 12 bases left between them. This CDR3 has 14 residues. Germline CDR1 reads KGHSH; CDR2 reads LQKENI. The CDR3 DNA reads as TGTGCCAGCTCACCACTCGGGGAAGGCGATGAGCAGTTCTTC. Encoded protein: CASSPLGEGDEQFF. The full variable domain, in which reference TRBV18 and TRBJ2-1 provide the parts outside the CDR3, is NAGVMQNPRHLVRRRGQEARLRCSPMKGHSHVYWYRQLPEEGLKFMVYLQKENIIDESGMPKERFSAEFPKEGPSILRIQQVVRGDSAAYFCASSPLGEGDEQFFGPGTRLTVL.

This chain joins TRBV6-5 and TRBJ2-1, with D maybe TRBD1 (6 bases). Germline CDR1 MNHEY, CDR2 SVGAGI. The CDR3 loop spans 15 amino acids. Trimming removed 4 bases from V and 5 bases from J, with 15 bases in between. The CDR3 here is CASSFRQGSHNEQFF. CDR3 in DNA: TGTGCCAGCAGTTTCCGGCAGGGGAGCCACAATGAGCAGTTCTTC.

This chain connects TRBV28 to TRBJ1-2; D ambiguous. Germline V gene data show CDR1 as MDHEN and CDR2 as SYDVKM. This CDR3 has 11 residues. V lost 6 bases, J lost 0 bases, and 2 bases lay in between. The DNA for the CDR3 is TGTGCCAGCAGCACTAACTATGGCTACACCTTC. Translating gives CASSTNYGYTF.

The J gene is TRBJ2-3, the V gene TRBV6-4, with D tentatively TRBD1 (7 bases). CDR3 size: 15 residues. Trimming cost V 5 bases and J 2 bases, with 14 bases left between them. From germline, CDR1 is MRHNA and CDR2 SNTAGT. As DNA, the CDR3 is TGTGCCAGCAGTTCCGGGGGACAGCTCACAGATACGCAGTATTTT. Residues: CASSSGGQLTDTQYF.

This clone was detected a few times. The V and J genes are TRBV6-6 and TRBJ2-1; D possibly corresponds to TRBD1 (5 bases). Trimming took off 6 bases at V and 7 bases at J, with 19 bases between the two ends. Germline V gene data show CDR1 as MNHNY and CDR2 as SVGAGI (reference sequence). The CDR3 is made up of 15 amino acids. CDR3 in amino acids: CASSHAQLRVNEQFF. The CDR3 DNA reads as TGTGCCAGCAGCCACGCCCAACTCAGGGTAAATGAGCAGTTCTTC.

The CDR3 region has the DNA TGTGCCAGCAGTGAAAGGGTAGCGGGCTCCTACGAGCAGTACTTC. Translation gives CASSERVAGSYEQYF. The chain joins TRBV6-1 to TRBJ2-7; 7 nucleotides agree with TRBD2. The junction had 4 bases not matched to a gene; V was cut back by 2 bases and J by 0 bases. The germline V gene encodes CDR1 MNHNS and CDR2 SASEGT. The CDR3 loop spans 15 amino acids.

The chain carries TRBV9 and TRBJ2-5; 11 bases are shared with TRBD2. Germline V gene data show CDR1 as SGDLS and CDR2 as YYNGEE. Trimming took 0 bases from V and 4 from J; bases not matched to a gene: 5. The CDR3 spans 16 residues. The CDR3 is CASSVGNSGRGETQYF. For the CDR3, the DNA is TGTGCCAGCAGCGTAGGGAATAGCGGGAGGGGAGAGACCCAGTACTTC.

V and J are TRBV7-3 and TRBJ2-1, with 8 bases lining up with TRBD2. The junction had 10 bases not matched to a gene; V was cut back by 8 bases and J by 10 bases. The CDR3 loop spans 13 amino acids. The germline V gene encodes CDR1 SGHTA and CDR2 FQGTGA. The chain's CDR3 is CASGSGSGGEQFF. Written as DNA, the CDR3 is TGTGCCAGCGGAAGCGGGAGCGGAGGGGAGCAGTTCTTC.

The V gene is TRBV28, the J gene TRBJ1-2; 8 bases agree with TRBD1. Germline-derived CDR1 and CDR2 are MDHEN and SYDVKM. This CDR3 has 12 residues. Germline trimming cut 11 bases from V and 7 bases from J; bases unmatched to any gene: 9. The CDR3 spells CALDRVASGYTF. The CDR3 DNA reads as TGTGCCCTGGACAGGGTTGCTTCTGGCTACACCTTC.

This clone was detected only once. The V and J genes are TRBV5-4 and TRBJ1-2, with D perhaps TRBD1 (6 bases). CDR1 is SGHNT, CDR2 YYREEE, per germline (reference sequence). The CDR3 is made up of 13 amino acids. The germline V and J ends were trimmed by 10 bases and 2 bases, with 15 bases remaining between them. The chain's CDR3 is CAATLTGNYGYTF. The CDR3, as DNA: TGTGCCGCTACTCTCACAGGGAACTATGGCTACACCTTC.

This clone was counted between two and nine times. V usage is TRBV25-1 and J usage is TRBJ2-6; D is uncertain. The germline V and J ends were trimmed by 0 bases and 3 bases, with 3 bases remaining between them. Germline CDR1 is MGHDK and CDR2 is SYGVNS. CDR3 length equals 14 residues. In DNA, the CDR3 is TGTGCCAGCAGTGAATATCGTGGGGCCAACGTCCTGACTTTC. Translating gives CASSEYRGANVLTF.

The chain uses TRBV5-6 and TRBJ2-2; D is uncertain. CDR1 and CDR2 (germline): SGHDT, YYEEEE. CDR3 length: 14 residues. Between the trimmed V and J ends, which lost 0 bases and 5 bases, there was a span of 8 bases. The CDR3 region is CASSLVRRTGELFF. In DNA form, the CDR3 reads TGTGCCAGCAGCTTGGTGCGGCGGACCGGGGAGCTGTTTTTT.

The chain has TRBV7-8 and TRBJ1-4, with 7 bases matching TRBD1. Losses at the gene ends were 5 bases for V and 4 bases for J; bases not matched to a gene: 10. There are 16 residues in the CDR3. Looked up from germline, CDR1 is SGHVS and CDR2 is FQNEAQ. This chain's CDR3 is CASSDDNRGDNEKLFF. The DNA for the CDR3 is TGTGCCAGCAGCGACGATAACAGGGGTGATAATGAAAAACTGTTTTTT.

The gene calls are TRBV19 and TRBJ2-5; D is ambiguous. CDR1 and CDR2 (germline): LNHDA, SQIVND (reference sequence). The CDR3 extends over 13 amino acids. The germline V and J ends were trimmed by 5 bases and 5 bases, with 12 bases remaining between them. The CDR3 DNA reads TGTGCCAGTAGTGGTCGCCTTGAGGAGACCCAGTACTTC. Translated: CASSGRLEETQYF.

The chain has TRBV30 and TRBJ1-2, with D possibly TRBD1 on 6 matching bases. Trimming left V 6 bases short and J 8 bases short, with 25 bases between. The CDR3 has 15 residues. Germline CDR1 is GTSNPN and CDR2 is SVGIG (reference sequence). The CDR3: CACRWGQGLVGGYTF. The DNA of the CDR3 is TGTGCCTGTCGATGGGGGCAGGGCCTAGTGGGCGGCTACACCTTC.

The chain recombines TRBV5-4 with TRBJ2-3; 8 nucleotides line up with TRBD2. Germline assignment: CDR1 SGHNT and CDR2 YYREEE (reference sequence). CDR3 size: 15 residues. The V gene end was trimmed by 4 bases and the J gene end by 2 bases; junction bases not matched to a gene: 6. CDR3 sequence: CASSRSGVNTDTQYF. CDR3 bases: TGTGCCAGCAGCCGTAGCGGGGTAAACACAGATACGCAGTATTTT.

This chain links TRBV7-2 with TRBJ2-2, with 9 positions matching TRBD2. CDR1 is SGHTA, CDR2 FQGNSA, per germline. J gave up 4 bases and V 1 base, and 1 base lay outside the gene matches. This CDR3 spans 15 amino acids. The CDR3 is CASSLDSGGTGELFF. The CDR3 DNA sequence: TGTGCCAGCAGCTTAGATAGCGGGGGCACCGGGGAGCTGTTTTTT. The full variable domain, its missing parts supplied by reference TRBV7-2 and TRBJ2-2, is GAGVSQSPSNKVTEKGKDVELRCDPISGHTALYWYRQSLGQGLEFLIYFQGNSAPDKSGLPSDRFSAERTGGSVSTLTIQRTQQEDSAVYLCASSLDSGGTGELFFGEGSRLTVL.

The chain couples TRBV28 to TRBJ1-5; 8 bases align to TRBD1. The CDR3 loop spans 14 amino acids. Trimming cost V 5 bases and J 6 bases; bases outside gene matches: 6. In germline, CDR1 is MDHEN, CDR2 SYDVKM. For the CDR3, the DNA is TGTGCCAGCAGTCCGGGACAGGCACGTCAGCCCCAGCATTTT. Translating gives CASSPGQARQPQHF. The entire variable domain, with the rest obtained from reference TRBV28 and TRBJ1-5, is as follows: DVKVTQSSRYLVKRTGEKVFLECVQDMDHENMFWYRQDPGLGLRLIYFSYDVKMKEKGDIPEGYSVSREKKERFSLILESASTNQTSMYLCASSPGQARQPQHFGDGTRLSIL.

V gene TRBV27 combines with J gene TRBJ2-1, with 10 bases fitting TRBD2. V was pared by 6 bases and J by 0 bases, with 5 bases of the junction left unmatched. Germline lookup yields CDR1 MNHEY and CDR2 SMNVEV (reference sequence). The CDR3 sequence is 16 residues long. This CDR3 reads CASRDPSGSSYNEQFF. CDR3 in DNA: TGTGCCAGCAGGGACCCTAGCGGGAGCTCCTACAATGAGCAGTTCTTC.

V and J are TRBV5-6 and TRBJ2-3, with D possibly TRBD2 on 5 matching bases. CDR3 length equals 16 residues. V lost 0 bases and J 1 base, leaving 12 bases between the germline ends. The germline gives CDR1 SGHDT, CDR2 YYEEEE. The CDR3 DNA follows: TGTGCCAGCAGCTTGGAACCATTGGGAGGCACAGATACGCAGTATTTT. Translating it yields CASSLEPLGGTDTQYF.

The chain combines TRBV21-1 with TRBJ2-5; no DNA check was done on the table's D call, TRBD2. TRBV21-1 is a pseudogene segment. This CDR3 comprises 14 residues. CDR3 DNA sequence: TGTGCCAGCAGGGGGAGGGGGAGAAGGGAGACCCAGTACTTC. Amino acids: CASRGRGRRETQYF.

The chain joins TRBV6-5 to TRBJ1-6; 7 bases are a match to TRBD1. Germline lookup yields CDR1 MNHEY and CDR2 SVGAGI. The trim removed 7 bases at V and 10 bases at J, leaving 10 bases unmatched. This CDR3 comprises 14 residues. The CDR3: CASTLDRDVSPLHF. CDR3 DNA: TGTGCCAGCACCCTAGACAGGGACGTCTCACCCCTCCACTTT.

This clone came up once. This sequence joins TRBV7-6 and TRBJ1-6; D may be TRBD1 (6 bases). The V gene's germline CDR1 is SGHVS and CDR2 FNYEAQ. V lost 1 base and J lost 5, with 15 bases in between. This CDR3 has 17 amino acids. The CDR3 is CASSLEVGTPNNSPLHF. In nucleotides, the CDR3 is TGTGCCAGCAGCTTAGAAGTCGGGACACCTAATAATTCACCCCTCCACTTT.

The CDR3 bases are TGTGCCTGGAGTGTTTCGTCGGCAGGGTTAGGGGTGTACTTC. Amino acid sequence: CAWSVSSAGLGVYF. This sequence joins TRBV30 and TRBJ2-7; a possible D gene is TRBD1 (5 bases). Trimming took off 0 bases at V and 12 bases at J, with 21 bases between the two ends. The CDR3 totals 14 residues. CDR1 is GTSNPN and CDR2 is SVGIG in the germline V gene (reference sequence). The full variable domain, completed using reference TRBV30 and TRBJ2-7, is SQTIHQWPATLVQPVGSPLSLECTVEGTSNPNLYWYRQAAGRGLQLLFYSVGIGQISSEVPQNLSASRPQDRQFILSSKKLLLSDSGFYLCAWSVSSAGLGVYFGPGTRLTVT.

In this sample, this clone turned up once. This sequence joins TRBV5-1 and TRBJ2-7, with 8 nucleotides matching TRBD2. CDR3 length equals 15 residues. In germline, CDR1 is SGHRS, CDR2 YFSETQ. V lost 0 bases, J lost 4 bases, and 6 bases stayed unmatched. The CDR3 here is CASSLGGAGGYEQYF. The CDR3 DNA reads TGCGCCAGCAGCTTGGGAGGGGCGGGGGGTTACGAGCAGTACTTC.

As for this clone: Other DNA sequences in this specimen translate into the identical CDR3. The rearrangement uses TRBV7-3 and TRBJ2-5, with D perhaps TRBD2 (5 bases). CDR3 length equals 13 residues. Germline values: CDR1 SGHTA, CDR2 FQGTGA. V was cut by 5 bases and J by 1 base, with 8 bases left in between. CDR3 loop: CASSRGSQETQYF. The CDR3 nucleotides read TGTGCCAGCAGCCGAGGGTCCCAAGAGACCCAGTACTTC.

The chain has TRBV9 and TRBJ2-1, with 15 bases matching TRBD2. J gave up 7 bases and V 3 bases, and 5 bases lay outside the gene matches. CDR1 and CDR2 from the germline V gene are SGDLS and YYNGEE. The CDR3 is 16 residues long. CDR3 sequence (DNA): TGTGCCAGCAGCGCCTTAGGACTAGCGGGGGGGAATGAGCAGTTCTTC. Its translation is CASSALGLAGGNEQFF.

The J gene is TRBJ2-7, the V gene TRBV7-9; TRBD1 might be the D (5 bases). The germline V gene encodes CDR1 SEHNR and CDR2 FQNEAQ (reference sequence). The CDR3 has 14 amino acids. V was cut by 2 bases and J by 7 bases, with 15 bases left in between. This CDR3 reads CASSLSRQGREQYF. CDR3 sequence (DNA): TGTGCCAGCAGCTTATCTCGGCAGGGTCGAGAGCAGTACTTC.

The chain combines TRBV6-1 with TRBJ2-1, with TRBD2 matching 7 bases. This CDR3 contains 16 residues. Germline CDR1 reads MNHNS; CDR2 reads SASEGT. Losses at the gene ends were 4 bases for V and 0 bases for J; bases not matched to a gene: 6. Written as DNA, the CDR3 is TGTGCCAGCAGTGGGCGGGGACTACGCTCCTACAATGAGCAGTTCTTC. It yields the protein CASSGRGLRSYNEQFF.

The chain uses TRBV30 and TRBJ2-2; 7 bases are shared with TRBD2. The CDR3 sequence is 16 residues long. Germline V lookup: CDR1 GTSNPN, CDR2 SVGIG (reference sequence). Trimming took 0 bases from V and 7 from J; bases not matched to a gene: 11. CDR3 in DNA: TGTGCCTGGAGTGTTTGGGGGAGGGCCCAACTCGGGGAGCTGTTTTTT. It yields the protein CAWSVWGRAQLGELFF.

The chain carries TRBV28 and TRBJ2-7; a weak D match, TRBD2 (6 bases). Between the trimmed V and J ends, which lost 11 bases and 7 bases, there was a span of 21 bases. CDR1 and CDR2 (germline): MDHEN, SYDVKM. The CDR3 totals 13 residues. DNA for the CDR3: TGTGCCTCTTGGGGGGTACCTATGGGGGAGCAGTACTTC. This encodes CASWGVPMGEQYF.

This clone was detected only a few times. The chain combines TRBV19 with TRBJ1-5; D remains ambiguous. The V gene lost 3 bases and the J gene lost 6 bases, with 15 bases spanning the gap. Germline CDR1 LNHDA, CDR2 SQIVND (reference sequence). The CDR3 has 15 residues. The CDR3 region has the DNA TGTGCCAGTAGTATTCGGAGGCTGGATGGTCAGCCCCAGCATTTT. Residues: CASSIRRLDGQPQHF.